The 14 T cell receptor beta chains given below trace back to one sample, sequenced in a study of lymphopenia after photon versus proton radiotherapy (dated by TCRdb to the late 2010s). The library was built by means of the immunoSEQ multiplex PCR assay. TCRdb holds this immuneACCESS table with in-frame rearrangements only. Some clones are missing; in checked studies, unresolved V genes explain under half, and the rest has no known cause. Recorded for this sample are some 70,000 clones; about nine tenths of them occurred a single time. Of the sample, roughly a tenth falls within the top ten clones. The sequenced sample was peripheral blood, obtained from a patient treated with proton-based radiotherapy. The receptors here all came from a man at least 80 years old with esophageal cancer.

The chain recombines TRBV10-3 with TRBJ2-5; D gene unclear. Trimming shortened V by 10 bases and J by 3 bases, and 15 bases separated the two germline ends. This CDR3 is built from 13 residues. From germline, CDR1 is ENHRY and CDR2 SYGVKD. CDR3: CATHFSMEETQYF. The CDR3 coding sequence is TGTGCCACCCATTTTAGTATGGAAGAGACCCAGTACTTC.

V gene TRBV19 combines with J gene TRBJ2-2; D uncertain. Germline CDR1 LNHDA, CDR2 SQIVND (reference sequence). The CDR3 loop spans 14 amino acids. Trimming took off 4 bases at V and 1 base at J, with 7 bases between the two ends. The CDR3 reads CASSNGRNTGELFF. The CDR3, as DNA: TGTGCCAGTAGTAATGGAAGGAACACCGGGGAGCTGTTTTTT.

CDR3: CASSLRGIEETQYF. The CDR3 region has the DNA TGTGCCAGCAGCTTAAGGGGCATTGAAGAGACCCAGTACTTC. J is TRBJ2-5 and V is TRBV11-2; a possible D gene is TRBD1 (5 bases). Looked up from germline, CDR1 is SGHAT and CDR2 is FQNNGV. The CDR3 length is 14 residues. Deletions cut 2 bases from V and 3 bases from J, with 10 bases between.

The chain has TRBV25-1 and TRBJ2-7, with D possibly TRBD1 on 6 matching bases. V was shortened by 5 bases and J by 7 bases, with 15 bases between the two germline ends. The CDR3 is 13 amino acids. Germline CDR1 reads MGHDK; CDR2 reads SYGVNS. The CDR3 reads CASSPQGRDEQYF. CDR3 coding DNA: TGTGCCAGCAGTCCCCAGGGGCGTGATGAGCAGTACTTC.

This clone has more than one count but fewer than ten. V gene TRBV19 combines with J gene TRBJ2-2, with D perhaps matching TRBD1 (5 bases). With 2 bases removed from V and 5 bases from J, the gap between germline ends came to 15 bases. CDR3 length: 16 residues. Germline CDR1 and CDR2: LNHDA and SQIVND (reference sequence). The CDR3 DNA sequence: TGTGCCAGTAGTATATCACCAGGGATGGGGACCGGGGAGCTGTTTTTT. This encodes CASSISPGMGTGELFF.

This chain's CDR3 is CASSLSDTNTEAFF. The CDR3, as DNA: TGTGCCAGCAGCCTCTCAGATACCAACACTGAAGCTTTCTTT. This chain links TRBV9 with TRBJ1-1; no definite D call. Trimming cost V 4 bases and J 2 bases, with 12 bases left between them. CDR3 size: 14 residues. Germline-derived CDR1 and CDR2 are SGDLS and YYNGEE.

The V and J genes are TRBV30 and TRBJ2-2; unclear D gene. The germline CDR1 and CDR2 sequences are GTSNPN and SVGIG (reference sequence). Trimming shortened V by 0 bases and J by 0 bases, and 17 bases separated the two germline ends. The CDR3 loop spans 18 amino acids. CDR3 loop: CAWSVIRPARTNTGELFF. The CDR3 DNA sequence: TGTGCCTGGAGTGTAATTCGGCCAGCAAGAACGAACACCGGGGAGCTGTTTTTT.

CDR3 nucleotides: TGCGCCAGCAGACCCGGTCCGGATTCCTCCTACGAGCAGTACTTC. It specifies CASRPGPDSSYEQYF. This chain connects TRBV5-1 to TRBJ2-7; D gene unclear. Trimming pared 5 bases from V and 0 bases from J, leaving 15 bases between. In germline, CDR1 is SGHRS, CDR2 YFSETQ. The CDR3 loop spans 15 amino acids.

This clone was seen more than once but under ten times. The CDR3: CASSQGMSEAFF. The CDR3 DNA reads TGTGCCAGCAGCCAAGGGATGAGTGAAGCTTTCTTT. This rearrangement joins TRBV14 to TRBJ1-1; unclear D gene. The germline V gene encodes CDR1 SGHDN and CDR2 FVKESK. V dropped 1 base and J dropped 7 bases, with 7 bases sitting between them. CDR3 size: 12 residues.

The rearrangement links TRBV6-1 to TRBJ1-3; no reliable D call. Deletions cut 0 bases from V and 4 bases from J, with 16 bases between. This CDR3 region has 17 residues. Germline V CDR1 and CDR2: MNHNS, SASEGT. The CDR3 DNA reads TGTGCCAGCAGTGAAGCGAGGCTCTTAATTTCAGGAAACACCATATATTTT. As protein: CASSEARLLISGNTIYF.

This clone occurred once. The gene calls are TRBV5-6 and TRBJ2-5; 9 bases line up with TRBD1. Gene TRBJ2-7 matches the end of the DNA better, so the J call may be wrong. The CDR3 contains 15 residues. Per germline, CDR1 SGHDT and CDR2 YYEEEE. CDR3: CASSPSGTGWYEQYF. The CDR3 region has the DNA TGTGCCAGCAGCCCATCCGGGACAGGGTGGTACGAGCAGTACTTC.

As concerns this clone: In the same sample, other DNA sequences code for this CDR3. The CDR3 DNA reads TGTGCCATCAGTGAAGGGGGCACTGAAGCTTTCTTT. It codes for CAISEGGTEAFF. The chain is built from TRBV10-3 and TRBJ1-1; TRBD1 is a possible D gene (6 bases). Germline V gene sequence: CDR1 ENHRY, CDR2 SYGVKD. Trimming pared 3 bases from V and 4 bases from J, leaving 6 bases between. The CDR3 runs to 12 residues.

The chain links TRBV4-1 to TRBJ1-6; TRBD1 agrees at 9 bases. After removal of 0 bases from V and 5 bases from J, the junction contained 5 bases not matched to a gene. The CDR3 runs 17 residues. Germline V gene lookup returns CDR1 MGHRA and CDR2 YSYEKL. The CDR3 spells CASSQDLGTGHNSPLHF. In nucleotides, the CDR3 is TGCGCCAGCAGCCAAGATTTAGGGACAGGGCATAATTCACCCCTCCACTTT.

In DNA form, the CDR3 reads TGTGCCATCAGTGAGACTGGCAGGGACGTAGAGACCCAGTACTTC. This codes for CAISETGRDVETQYF. This chain links TRBV10-3 with TRBJ2-5, with D perhaps matching TRBD1 or TRBD2 (5 bases each). CDR1 is ENHRY, CDR2 SYGVKD, per germline. This CDR3 comprises 15 residues. V shed 2 bases and J shed 4 bases, with 14 bases lying between them.